These T cell receptor beta chains were read from a single sample in a study of regulatory T cells in long-lasting Graves disease. TCRdb fed the multiplex PCR reads into MiXCR, producing one record per CDR3 protein. The sample has 440,000 or so distinct CDR3 sequences; 14% to 15% are singletons. The same specimen was also included in a second study, on T cells in Graves' hyperthyroidism and ophthalmopathy.

The starting material was peripheral blood mononuclear cells (PBMCs), obtained at new diagnosis, from a patient treated with antithyroid drugs. These receptors were collected from a woman aged 25 to 45 with Graves disease. The CDR3 runs from the conserved cysteine through the conserved F or W. Each record gives: CDR3 length, clone size, J gene, V gene, D gene, CDR3 DNA, CDR3 protein. The D gene is left open where the match is weak. Some rows have no size entry. The others give once, few or many, or a class for an expanded clone.

CDR3 length: 16
clone size: many
J gene: TRBJ2-3
V gene: TRBV27
D gene: TRBD2
CDR3 DNA: TGTGCCAGCAGTTTAGGGACTAGCGGGAGAATTGATACGCAGTATTTT
CDR3 protein: CASSLGTSGRIDTQYF

CDR3 length: 12
clone size: few
J gene: TRBJ2-1
V gene: TRBV5-1
D gene: .
CDR3 DNA: TGCGCCAGCAGCTTGTACAATGAGGAGCAGTTCTTC
CDR3 protein: CASSLYNEEQFF

CDR3 length: 13
clone size: many
J gene: TRBJ1-1
V gene: TRBV2
D gene: .
CDR3 DNA: TGTGCCAGCAGTGTAAACAGTTGGACTGAAGCTTTCTTT
CDR3 protein: CASSVNSWTEAFF

CDR3 length: 14
clone size: many
J gene: TRBJ2-5
V gene: TRBV28
D gene: .
CDR3 DNA: TGTGCCAGCAGTCCAGTTTCGGGACGCGGGACCCAGTACTTC
CDR3 protein: CASSPVSGRGTQYF

CDR3 length: 13
clone size: few
J gene: TRBJ2-1
V gene: TRBV11-1
D gene: .
CDR3 DNA: TGTGCCAGCAGCCACCCCCTAGAAAATGAGCAGTTCTTC
CDR3 protein: CASSHPLENEQFF

CDR3 length: 19
clone size: many
J gene: TRBJ2-7
V gene: TRBV6-2/TRBV6-3
D gene: .
CDR3 DNA: TGTGCCAGCAGTTACCGGCGACGTGTAAAGGACGCGAGCTCCTACGAGCAGTACTTC
CDR3 protein: CASSYRRRVKDASSYEQYF

CDR3 length: 15
clone size: many
J gene: TRBJ2-7
V gene: TRBV5-1
D gene: TRBD1
CDR3 DNA: TGCGCCAGCAGCAACGGGACAGGGGGCCTCTACGAGCAGTACTTC
CDR3 protein: CASSNGTGGLYEQYF

CDR3 length: 13
clone size: few
J gene: TRBJ2-7
V gene: TRBV4-1
D gene: .
CDR3 DNA: TGCGCCAGCAGCCCAGAGAGGACCTACGAGCAGTACTTC
CDR3 protein: CASSPERTYEQYF

CDR3 length: 20
clone size: many
J gene: TRBJ2-1
V gene: TRBV27
D gene: .
CDR3 DNA: TGTGCCAGCAGACTGGCCTGGACAGCGTCTGGAGGGAGGGCATTCAATGAGCAGTTCTTC
CDR3 protein: CASRLAWTASGGRAFNEQFF

CDR3 length: 16
clone size: many
J gene: TRBJ2-1
V gene: TRBV6-2/TRBV6-3
D gene: .
CDR3 DNA: TGTGCCAGCAGTGAACACGGGGGGCTGACCTACAATGAGCAGTTCTTC
CDR3 protein: CASSEHGGLTYNEQFF

CDR3 length: 15
clone size: many
J gene: TRBJ1-1
V gene: TRBV20-1
D gene: .
CDR3 DNA: TGCAGTGCTAGAGATTTGCGGGAACCGAACACTGAAGCTTTCTTT
CDR3 protein: CSARDLREPNTEAFF

CDR3 length: 14
clone size: once
J gene: TRBJ1-2
V gene: TRBV10-3
D gene: TRBD1
CDR3 DNA: TGTGCCATCAGTGTACAGGGGGCGCAGAGTGGCTACACCTTC
CDR3 protein: CAISVQGAQSGYTF

CDR3 length: 16
clone size: many
J gene: TRBJ2-5
V gene: TRBV28
D gene: TRBD2
CDR3 DNA: TGTGCCAGCAGTTTCTCGGAGCGGGAGGGCCAGGAGACCCAGTACTTC
CDR3 protein: CASSFSEREGQETQYF

CDR3 length: 16
clone size: many
J gene: TRBJ2-1
V gene: TRBV2
D gene: TRBD2
CDR3 DNA: TGTGCCAGCAGTGAACCGGGACTAAGCTCCTACAATGAGCAGTTCTTC
CDR3 protein: CASSEPGLSSYNEQFF

CDR3 length: 16
clone size: few
J gene: TRBJ2-6
V gene: TRBV20-1
D gene: .
CDR3 DNA: TGCAGTGCTAGCTTCGACGGGAGCTTTGGGGCCAACGTCCTGACTTTC
CDR3 protein: CSASFDGSFGANVLTF

CDR3 length: 14
clone size: few
J gene: TRBJ1-4
V gene: TRBV13
D gene: TRBD1
CDR3 DNA: TGTGCCAGCAGCCCCGGACAGGGTACCGTAAAACTGTTTTTT
CDR3 protein: CASSPGQGTVKLFF

CDR3 length: 13
clone size: few
J gene: TRBJ2-7
V gene: TRBV20-1
D gene: TRBD1
CDR3 DNA: TGCAGTGCACCACCGGGACAGGGGCAAGAGCAGTACTTC
CDR3 protein: CSAPPGQGQEQYF

CDR3 length: 14
clone size: many
J gene: TRBJ2-3
V gene: TRBV20-1
D gene: .
CDR3 DNA: TGCAGTGCTAGAAGAGGGGGGAGCACAGATACGCAGTATTTT
CDR3 protein: CSARRGGSTDTQYF

CDR3 length: 14
clone size: .
J gene: TRBJ1-1
V gene: TRBV19
D gene: TRBD1
CDR3 DNA: TGTGCCAGTAGTAACAGGGGGCTGAACACTGAAGCTTTCTTT
CDR3 protein: CASSNRGLNTEAFF

CDR3 length: 18
clone size: .
J gene: TRBJ2-3
V gene: TRBV6-1
D gene: TRBD1
CDR3 DNA: TGTGCCAGCACAGAGACAGGGGGCTCGGGGTATAGCAATCAGCCCCAGTATTTT
CDR3 protein: CASTETGGSGYSNQPQYF

CDR3 length: 16
clone size: .
J gene: TRBJ2-3
V gene: TRBV2
D gene: TRBD2
CDR3 DNA: TGTGCCAGCAGCTTCGGGACTAGCGGGCTCAAGGATACGCAGTATTTT
CDR3 protein: CASSFGTSGLKDTQYF

CDR3 length: 17
clone size: many
J gene: TRBJ2-3
V gene: TRBV6-1
D gene: .
CDR3 DNA: TGTGCCAGCAGTGAAGCGTTACGTGCTAGGTTGGCAGATACGCAGTATTTT
CDR3 protein: CASSEALRARLADTQYF

CDR3 length: 20
clone size: .
J gene: TRBJ2-1
V gene: TRBV5-1
D gene: TRBD2
CDR3 DNA: TGCGCCAGCAGCCCAAAACCCCCAGGAGCGGGAGTAGTAGGGGACAATGAGCAGTTCTTC
CDR3 protein: CASSPKPPGAGVVGDNEQFF

CDR3 length: 18
clone size: many
J gene: TRBJ2-5
V gene: TRBV7-8
D gene: .
CDR3 DNA: TGTGCCAGCAGCTCCCAGAGCAGGGGAGGGCTTGGAGCGGAGACCCAGTACTTC
CDR3 protein: CASSSQSRGGLGAETQYF

CDR3 length: 15
clone size: many
J gene: TRBJ2-1
V gene: TRBV7-8
D gene: TRBD2
CDR3 DNA: TGTGCCAGCAGCTTATTCGACGGCGGGGGCAATGAGCAGTTCTTC
CDR3 protein: CASSLFDGGGNEQFF

CDR3 length: 17
clone size: many
J gene: TRBJ1-2
V gene: TRBV11-2
D gene: .
CDR3 DNA: TGTGCCAGCACCCGAGATCATCCTCCAGGGGATTCATATGGCTACACCTTC
CDR3 protein: CASTRDHPPGDSYGYTF

CDR3 length: 18
clone size: many
J gene: TRBJ2-7
V gene: TRBV11-2
D gene: TRBD1
CDR3 DNA: TGTGCCAGCAGCTTAGATAGAAGGGGCCGGGACAGAGACTACGAGCAGTACTTC
CDR3 protein: CASSLDRRGRDRDYEQYF

CDR3 length: 15
clone size: few
J gene: TRBJ2-2
V gene: TRBV9
D gene: TRBD2
CDR3 DNA: TGTGCCAGCAGCGTAAGCGGGGGGAAAACCGGGGAGCTGTTTTTT
CDR3 protein: CASSVSGGKTGELFF

CDR3 length: 18
clone size: .
J gene: TRBJ2-2
V gene: TRBV27
D gene: TRBD2
CDR3 DNA: TGTGCCAGCAGTTTAAACATGGGGCTAGCGGAGAACACCGGGGAGCTGTTTTTT
CDR3 protein: CASSLNMGLAENTGELFF

CDR3 length: 16
clone size: many
J gene: TRBJ2-2
V gene: TRBV10-3
D gene: TRBD2
CDR3 DNA: TGTGCCATCAGTGAAAGTCTAGCGGGAGGAACCGGGGAGCTGTTTTTT
CDR3 protein: CAISESLAGGTGELFF

CDR3 length: 13
clone size: many
J gene: TRBJ2-7
V gene: TRBV12-3/TRBV12-4
D gene: .
CDR3 DNA: TGTGCCAGCGGGTCGGGGATCTCCTACGAGCAGTACTTC
CDR3 protein: CASGSGISYEQYF

CDR3 length: 12
clone size: .
J gene: TRBJ2-7
V gene: TRBV2
D gene: .
CDR3 DNA: TGTGCCAGCACGGCAACCGCCTACGAGCAGTACTTC
CDR3 protein: CASTATAYEQYF

CDR3 length: 15
clone size: .
J gene: TRBJ2-4
V gene: TRBV5-4
D gene: .
CDR3 DNA: TGTGCCAGCAGCCTGGGAAGTTACGCCAAAAACATTCAGTACTTC
CDR3 protein: CASSLGSYAKNIQYF

CDR3 length: 14
clone size: many
J gene: TRBJ2-2
V gene: TRBV29-1
D gene: TRBD2
CDR3 DNA: TGCAGCGTTAAGGGAGGGCCGGGCACCGGGGAGCTGTTTTTT
CDR3 protein: CSVKGGPGTGELFF

CDR3 length: 16
clone size: .
J gene: TRBJ2-1
V gene: TRBV20-1
D gene: TRBD2
CDR3 DNA: TGCAGTGCTAGAGGGGGACTAGCGGGAGGGCCCGATGAGCAGTTCTTC
CDR3 protein: CSARGGLAGGPDEQFF

CDR3 length: 15
clone size: many
J gene: TRBJ2-7
V gene: TRBV6-1
D gene: TRBD2
CDR3 DNA: TGTGCCAGCACGAGATTGTGGGAGGGCTTCCACGAGCAGTACTTC
CDR3 protein: CASTRLWEGFHEQYF

CDR3 length: 16
clone size: many
J gene: TRBJ2-7
V gene: TRBV12-3/TRBV12-4
D gene: TRBD2
CDR3 DNA: TGTGCCAGCACCACGGGACTAGCGGGAGGCTTCTACGAGCAGTACTTC
CDR3 protein: CASTTGLAGGFYEQYF

CDR3 length: 15
clone size: .
J gene: TRBJ1-6
V gene: TRBV5-1
D gene: .
CDR3 DNA: TGCGCCAGCAGCTTGGGAGACTCCTATAATTCACCCCTCCACTTT
CDR3 protein: CASSLGDSYNSPLHF

CDR3 length: 12
clone size: .
J gene: TRBJ2-3
V gene: TRBV5-1
D gene: .
CDR3 DNA: TGCGCCAGCAGCATTGATACAGATACGCAGTATTTT
CDR3 protein: CASSIDTDTQYF

CDR3 length: 16
clone size: .
J gene: TRBJ2-2
V gene: TRBV7-8
D gene: .
CDR3 DNA: TGTGCCAGCAGCTTAGGGCAGGGGGGATTCACCGGGGAGCTGTTTTTT
CDR3 protein: CASSLGQGGFTGELFF

CDR3 length: 14
clone size: .
J gene: TRBJ2-1
V gene: TRBV4-1
D gene: TRBD2
CDR3 DNA: TGCGCCAGCAGCCAAGAGGGGAGGGACTATGAGCAGTTCTTC
CDR3 protein: CASSQEGRDYEQFF

CDR3 length: 22
clone size: few
J gene: TRBJ2-3
V gene: TRBV5-1
D gene: TRBD2
CDR3 DNA: TGCGCCAGCAGCTCCCCCCGGAATGGACTAGCGGGAGCCGAAGGTAGCATGGATACGCAGTATTTT
CDR3 protein: CASSSPRNGLAGAEGSMDTQYF

CDR3 length: 16
clone size: .
J gene: TRBJ1-2
V gene: TRBV19
D gene: .
CDR3 DNA: TGTGCCAGTAGTATGGTCCGGGACCGGCCTAACTATGGCTACACCTTC
CDR3 protein: CASSMVRDRPNYGYTF

CDR3 length: 16
clone size: .
J gene: TRBJ1-5
V gene: TRBV27
D gene: TRBD1
CDR3 DNA: TGTGCCAGCAGTTTAAGAGGCAGGGGGGTGGGACAGCCCCAGCATTTT
CDR3 protein: CASSLRGRGVGQPQHF

CDR3 length: 15
clone size: few
J gene: TRBJ1-6
V gene: TRBV14
D gene: .
CDR3 DNA: TGTGCCAGCAGCCAGGGGGGGGCGATCACCTCACCCCTCCACTTT
CDR3 protein: CASSQGGAITSPLHF

CDR3 length: 14
clone size: many
J gene: TRBJ2-1
V gene: TRBV11-3
D gene: TRBD2
CDR3 DNA: TGTGCCAGCAGCTTACGGACTAGTATCGATGAGCAGTTCTTC
CDR3 protein: CASSLRTSIDEQFF